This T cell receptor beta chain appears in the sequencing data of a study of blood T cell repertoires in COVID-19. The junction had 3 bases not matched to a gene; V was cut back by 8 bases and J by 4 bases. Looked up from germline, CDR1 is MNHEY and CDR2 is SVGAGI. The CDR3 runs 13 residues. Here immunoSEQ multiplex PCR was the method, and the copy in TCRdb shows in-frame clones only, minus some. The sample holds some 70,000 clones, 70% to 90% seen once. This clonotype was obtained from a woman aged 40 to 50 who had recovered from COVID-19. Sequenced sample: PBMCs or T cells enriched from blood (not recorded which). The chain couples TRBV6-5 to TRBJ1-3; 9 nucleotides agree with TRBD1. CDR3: CASGGQGGNTIYF. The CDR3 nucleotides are TGTGCCAGCGGGGGACAGGGAGGAAACACCATATATTTT.